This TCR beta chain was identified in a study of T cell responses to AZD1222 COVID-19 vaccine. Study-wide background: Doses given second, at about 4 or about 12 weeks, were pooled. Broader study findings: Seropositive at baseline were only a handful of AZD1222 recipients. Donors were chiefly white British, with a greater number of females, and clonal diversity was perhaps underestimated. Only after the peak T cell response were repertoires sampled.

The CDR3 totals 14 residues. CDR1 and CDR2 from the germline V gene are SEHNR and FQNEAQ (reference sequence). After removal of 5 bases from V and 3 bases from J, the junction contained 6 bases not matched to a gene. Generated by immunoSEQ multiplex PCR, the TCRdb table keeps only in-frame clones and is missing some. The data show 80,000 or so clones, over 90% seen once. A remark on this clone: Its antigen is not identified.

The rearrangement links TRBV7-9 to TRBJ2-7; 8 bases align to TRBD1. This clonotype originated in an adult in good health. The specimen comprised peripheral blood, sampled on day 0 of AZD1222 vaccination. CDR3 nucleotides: TGTGCCAGCAGCCCCAGCGGACAGGGCTACGAGCAGTACTTC. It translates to CASSPSGQGYEQYF.